Here is one T cell receptor (beta chain) with its context. Its target is not known. The primer mix had 60 Vbeta and 13 Jbeta primers. Assay: immunoSEQ multiplex PCR; the TCRdb copy retains only in-frame clones and omits some. In the table there are 150,000 to 180,000 clones, 74% of which are singletons. The CDR3 extends over 16 amino acids. Germline lookup yields CDR1 MDHEN and CDR2 SYDVKM. Trimming stripped 3 bases from V and 0 bases from J, with 9 bases between. The sample originates from a study of cytomegalovirus exposure and HLA in healthy donors. Study background: There were 117 million unique TCR beta sequences, drawn from 150 million to 200 million T cells, in an earlier analysis. Study-wide results and limits: Productive status was seen about 90% or about 30% of the time for most TCR beta V segments in an earlier analysis. Information on immune exposure was restricted to one variable (CMV serostatus). An apparent linkage of common viral pathogens to several of the most significant clusters emerged in a later analysis.

The chain has TRBV28 and TRBJ1-6, with D perhaps TRBD1 (5 bases). Sequenced material: PBMCs. The sequence was obtained from a man under 40 in good health and CMV-seronegative. CDR3 in amino acids: CASSLGGSSYNSPLHF. The DNA of the CDR3 is TGTGCCAGCAGTTTGGGGGGGAGCTCCTATAATTCACCCCTCCACTTT.